This T cell receptor beta chain was captured by sequencing in a study of blood T cells in healthy people across ages. CDR1 and CDR2 from the germline V gene are SGHTA and FQGNSA. The CDR3 extends over 13 amino acids. Trimming shortened V by 5 bases and J by 2 bases, and 9 bases separated the two germline ends. General study results and limits: Bulk PBMC profiling left naive and antigen-experienced comparisons inconclusive. Higher diversity, along with more naive CD4+ cells, distinguished long-lived donors from aged donors.

Sample-barcoded 5' priming and a J-beta primer mix drove a second PCR of about 6 to 12 cycles. MiXCR, applied by TCRdb to the 5' RACE reads, yields one record per CDR3 protein. Here the sample spans some 1.5 million distinct CDR3 sequences, 25% to 30% being singletons. This clonotype showed up just a few times. Its antigen is not identified. The sequenced sample consisted of blood. V and J are TRBV7-2 and TRBJ2-5; D not certain. The sequence was obtained from a woman under 40 in good health. The CDR3 here is CASSGPFQETQYF. The CDR3 coding sequence is TGTGCCAGCAGCGGGCCTTTTCAAGAGACCCAGTACTTC.